Following are 26 T cell receptor beta chains from one sample sequenced in a study of HIV-infected children after antiretroviral therapy interruption. The TCR library was built from RNA with a 3' RACE protocol and unique molecular identifiers. TCRdb processed the 3' RACE reads anew with MiXCR; each CDR3 protein has one entry. The sample contains about 40,000 distinct CDR3 sequences, approximately 6.1% of which appear only once. Indicated treatment: PENTA 11 planned treatment interruption arm or continuous ART arm. The sample in question was CD45RA+ CD4+ T cells from PBMCs, pooled from several time points, obtained from a donor given antiretroviral therapy, either interrupted or continuous. Subset specified: naive CD4+ CD45RA+ CD45RO- T cells. The receptors originated from a pool of human donors with HIV.

Many counts were recorded for this clonotype. The rearrangement joins TRBV29-1 to TRBJ2-5, with D tentatively TRBD1 or TRBD2 (5 bases each). The CDR3 is made up of 15 amino acids. Germline CDR1 and CDR2: SQVTM and ANQGSEA. V was pared by 8 bases and J by 2 bases, with 21 bases between. The CDR3 is CSSRFPGRRQETQYF. In DNA, the CDR3 is TGCAGCTCTAGGTTCCCAGGGAGACGGCAAGAGACCCAGTACTTC.

This clonotype was observed many times. CDR3 region: CASRDPGQGLEQFF. CDR3 nucleotide sequence: TGTGCCAGCAGGGATCCGGGACAGGGTTTAGAGCAGTTCTTC. The chain couples TRBV11-2 to TRBJ2-1; TRBD1 matches 9 bases. This CDR3 is built from 14 residues. Germline V lookup: CDR1 SGHAT, CDR2 FQNNGV. V lost 6 bases and J lost 10; bases outside the gene matches: 10.

This clonotype was seen many times. V and J are TRBV6-1 and TRBJ2-7, with TRBD2 identical over 7 bases. Trimming took 5 bases from V and 0 from J; bases not matched to a gene: 7. The CDR3 sequence is 15 residues long. CDR1 is MNHNS and CDR2 is SASEGT in the germline V gene. The CDR3 DNA sequence: TGTGCCAGCAGTTACTCGTCGGGAGGCTCCTACGAGCAGTACTTC. Amino acids: CASSYSSGGSYEQYF.

V usage is TRBV20-1 and J usage is TRBJ2-2; no firm D call. In germline, CDR1 is DFQATT, CDR2 SNEGSKA (reference sequence). Trimming stripped 0 bases from V and 2 bases from J, with 10 bases between. There are 15 residues in the CDR3. The CDR3 DNA follows: TGCAGTGCTAGAGATACCGGGCCAAACACCGGGGAGCTGTTTTTT. This encodes CSARDTGPNTGELFF.

This clonotype appeared a few times. V and J are TRBV6-2 or TRBV6-3 and TRBJ1-1; D remains unclear. V was cut by 0 bases and J by 0 bases, with 8 bases left in between. In germline, CDR1 is MNHEY, CDR2 SVGEGT. This CDR3 is 15 amino acids long. This CDR3 is CASSYSLGLNTEAFF. CDR3 DNA: TGTGCCAGCAGTTACTCGCTGGGTCTGAACACTGAAGCTTTCTTT.

This chain connects TRBV2 to TRBJ2-1; the D is unclear. Per the germline V gene, CDR1 is SNHLY and CDR2 is FYNNEI. V was clipped by 3 bases and J by 3 bases, with 12 bases between them. The CDR3 sequence is 15 residues long. The CDR3 loop is CASSEAVRLYNEQFF. The CDR3, as DNA: TGTGCCAGCAGTGAGGCCGTAAGGCTCTACAATGAGCAGTTCTTC.

About this clonotype itself: A much larger clone differs from this one at a single base, so this may be a read error. The chain uses TRBV6-2 or TRBV6-3 and TRBJ2-7; D unclear. V dropped 2 bases and J dropped 2 bases, with 1 base sitting between them. Germline CDR1 and CDR2: MNHEY and SVGEGT. There are 11 residues in the CDR3. The CDR3 nucleotides read TGTGCCAGCAGTTACACCTACGAGCAGTACTTC. This translates into CASSYTYEQYF.

This clonotype was detected ten times or more. V and J are TRBV5-1 and TRBJ2-6; 10 positions agree with TRBD2. V was clipped by 1 base and J by 0 bases; unmatched bases: 1. The germline V gene has CDR1 SGHRS and CDR2 YFSETQ. The CDR3 sequence is 17 residues long. CDR3 DNA sequence: TGCGCCAGCAGCTTGTCTAGCGGGGGCTCTGGGGCCAACGTCCTGACTTTC. The encoded protein is CASSLSSGGSGANVLTF.

Ten or more counts support this clonotype. V is TRBV7-2 and J is TRBJ2-3; TRBD1 matches 9 bases. V shed 4 bases and J 8 bases; nucleotides not matched to a gene: 10. CDR3 length: 15 residues. Germline V CDR1 and CDR2: SGHTA, FQGNSA. CDR3 protein: CASSYGTGKGATQYF. The CDR3 region has the DNA TGTGCCAGCAGCTACGGGACAGGGAAGGGGGCTACGCAGTATTTT.

The rearrangement joins TRBV6-6 to TRBJ2-7; no clear D. V was clipped by 4 bases and J by 3 bases, with 7 bases between them. Germline CDR1 is MNHNY and CDR2 is SVGAGI (reference sequence). The CDR3 loop spans 12 amino acids. CDR3 loop: CASSLTRYEQYF. The CDR3 region has the DNA TGTGCCAGCAGTTTGACCCGCTACGAGCAGTACTTC.

Ten or more counts support this clonotype. The chain joins TRBV19 to TRBJ2-7; D is uncertain. The CDR3 totals 13 residues. CDR1 and CDR2 (germline): LNHDA, SQIVND (reference sequence). Trimming stripped 4 bases from V and 1 base from J, with 8 bases between. CDR3 residues: CASSTSASYEQYF. CDR3 in DNA: TGTGCCAGTAGTACATCGGCATCCTACGAGCAGTACTTC. The whole variable domain, filled in from reference TRBV19 and TRBJ2-7, reads DGGITQSPKYLFRKEGQNVTLSCEQNLNHDAMYWYRQDPGQGLRLIYYSQIVNDFQKGDIAEGYSVSREKKESFPLTVTSAQKNPTAFYLCASSTSASYEQYFGPGTRLTVT.

In this sample, this clonotype turned up many times. The chain couples TRBV27 to TRBJ2-5, with 7 bases lining up with TRBD1. CDR3 length: 17 residues. CDR1 and CDR2 (germline): MNHEY, SMNVEV (reference sequence). Unmatched junction bases numbered 18, after V lost 7 bases and J lost 4 bases. DNA for the CDR3: TGTGCCAGCACCCGGGTCCACGGGACAGCCAACGGAGAGACCCAGTACTTC. It is translated as CASTRVHGTANGETQYF.

The chain links TRBV5-6 to TRBJ1-5; D ambiguous. The CDR3 has 14 amino acids. CDR1 is SGHDT and CDR2 is YYEEEE in the germline V gene. V was pared by 4 bases and J by 3 bases, with 11 bases between. CDR3 loop: CASSSKEPNQPQHF. Here the CDR3 DNA reads TGTGCCAGCAGCAGCAAAGAACCCAATCAGCCCCAGCATTTT.

This clonotype was seen many times. This chain joins TRBV18 and TRBJ2-1; tentative D call: TRBD2 (6 bases). In germline, CDR1 is KGHSH, CDR2 LQKENI. Trimming left V 4 bases short and J 13 bases short, with 14 bases between. This CDR3 has 12 amino acids. The CDR3 nucleotides are TGTGCCAGCTCACTTGCACGGGAGAACCAGTTCTTC. Translated, it gives CASSLARENQFF.

This clonotype was seen many times. The junction shows a germline mismatch at one end, possibly a read error. The chain employs TRBV30 and TRBJ2-2, with D tentatively TRBD2 (6 bases). The germline V gene encodes CDR1 GTSNPN and CDR2 SVGIG (reference sequence). The CDR3 extends over 15 amino acids. The CDR3 reads CAWSLDWGDTGQLYF. The CDR3 region has the DNA TGTGCCTGGAGTCTAGACTGGGGGGATACCGGGCAGCTCTACTTT.

The sample holds many counts of this clonotype. This chain uses TRBV27 with TRBJ1-6, with D hard to call. This CDR3 is built from 14 residues. Germline CDR1 reads MNHEY; CDR2 reads SMNVEV (reference sequence). The V end was cut by 5 bases, the J end by 7 bases, with 12 bases between. CDR3 coding DNA: TGTGCCAGCAGTCCAGACCGTTCAAATTCACCCCTCCACTTT. Translation gives CASSPDRSNSPLHF.

This clonotype occurred many times. An end of the junction does not agree with germline; a read error may underlie this. The chain employs TRBV4-1 and TRBJ1-4; D possibly corresponds to TRBD1 (6 bases). There are 16 residues in the CDR3. CDR1 and CDR2 (germline): MGHRA, YSYEKL. Here the CDR3 reads CASSQVEGGSNERLFF. CDR3 bases: TGTGCCAGCAGCCAAGTCGAGGGGGGTTCCAACGAAAGATTATTTTTC.

This clonotype appeared many times. This sequence joins TRBV12-3 or TRBV12-4 and TRBJ2-5; 7 positions agree with TRBD2. The V segment lost 1 base and the J segment 2 bases; nucleotides outside the gene matches: 10. This CDR3 region has 17 residues. The DNA for the CDR3 is TGTGCCAGCAGTTTAGGGGGCCCAGCGGGGCCACAAGAGACCCAGTACTTC. It specifies CASSLGGPAGPQETQYF.

The table lists this clonotype with many counts. The chain uses TRBV9 and TRBJ2-5; 7 bases line up with TRBD1. Losses at the gene ends were 4 bases for V and 5 bases for J; bases not matched to a gene: 11. CDR1 and CDR2 from the germline V gene are SGDLS and YYNGEE. This CDR3 is built from 15 residues. CDR3 loop: CASSPRQGSEETQYF. The CDR3 bases are TGTGCCAGCAGCCCCCGACAGGGATCGGAGGAGACCCAGTACTTC.

The CDR3 coding sequence is TGCAGTGCTAGGGCAGGGGCGCATGGTCAGCCCCAGCATTTT. The encoded protein is CSARAGAHGQPQHF. The chain links TRBV20-1 to TRBJ1-5, with D maybe TRBD1 (6 bases). The CDR3 is made up of 14 amino acids. CDR1 DFQATT and CDR2 SNEGSKA come from the germline V gene (reference sequence). Trimming cost V 3 bases and J 6 bases, with 15 bases left between them.

This clonotype came up many times. Germline and junction disagree at one end, which may indicate a read error. V gene TRBV2 combines with J gene TRBJ1-4, with TRBD1 matching 7 bases. CDR1 and CDR2 (germline): SNHLY, FYNNEI. CDR3 length: 14 residues. CDR3 sequence (DNA): TGTGCCAGCAGCTTGGGACAGTCCAACGAAAGATTATTTTTC. Protein sequence: CASSLGQSNERLFF.

This clonotype has at least ten counts. The V gene is TRBV6-6, the J gene TRBJ1-1; D gene uncertain. This CDR3 has 14 amino acids. Per the germline V gene, CDR1 is MNHNY and CDR2 is SVGAGI (reference sequence). The germline V and J ends were trimmed by 8 bases and 1 base, with 14 bases remaining between them. The CDR3 sequence: CASFGEKGNTEAFF. The CDR3 bases are TGTGCCAGCTTTGGGGAAAAGGGGAACACTGAAGCTTTCTTT.

The chain has TRBV4-2 and TRBJ1-1; D is undetermined. The CDR3 is 13 amino acids. Germline lookup yields CDR1 LGHNA and CDR2 YNFKEQ. With 1 base removed from V and 0 bases from J, the gap between germline ends came to 3 bases. CDR3 coding DNA: TGTGCCAGCAGCCAAGTCTTGAACACTGAAGCTTTCTTT. This gives the protein CASSQVLNTEAFF.

This clonotype was seen ten or more times. The V and J genes are TRBV2 and TRBJ2-3; TRBD2 agrees at 8 bases. V shed 7 bases, J shed 1 base, and the junction held 7 bases outside the gene matches. From germline, CDR1 is SNHLY and CDR2 FYNNEI. The CDR3 is made up of 15 amino acids. The CDR3 sequence: CASTREAGGTDTQYF. The CDR3 DNA reads TGTGCCAGCACCAGGGAAGCGGGGGGCACAGATACGCAGTATTTT.

Comments on this clonotype: A read error may account for a junction end that differs from germline. The DNA for the CDR3 is TGTGCCAGCAGCTTAGCACAGGGCTCCTACAGTGAGCAGTTCTTC. Its protein is CASSLAQGSYSEQFF. The J gene is TRBJ2-1, the V gene TRBV7-2; perhaps TRBD1 as D (6 bases). CDR1 is SGHTA, CDR2 FQGNSA, per germline. The CDR3 contains 15 residues.

The table lists this clonotype with a few counts. The rearrangement links TRBV2 to TRBJ1-2; D call uncertain. Trimming stripped 8 bases from V and 4 bases from J, with 8 bases between. The CDR3 is made up of 11 amino acids. Germline CDR1 is SNHLY and CDR2 is FYNNEI. The DNA for the CDR3 is TGTGCCAGCTGGGGAGTCTATGGCTACACCTTC. This translates into CASWGVYGYTF. The full variable domain, its missing parts supplied by reference TRBV2 and TRBJ1-2, is EPEVTQTPSHQVTQMGQEVILRCVPISNHLYFYWYRQILGQKVEFLVSFYNNEISEKSEIFDDQFSVERPDGSNFTLKIRSTKLEDSAMYFCASWGVYGYTFGSGTRLTVV.